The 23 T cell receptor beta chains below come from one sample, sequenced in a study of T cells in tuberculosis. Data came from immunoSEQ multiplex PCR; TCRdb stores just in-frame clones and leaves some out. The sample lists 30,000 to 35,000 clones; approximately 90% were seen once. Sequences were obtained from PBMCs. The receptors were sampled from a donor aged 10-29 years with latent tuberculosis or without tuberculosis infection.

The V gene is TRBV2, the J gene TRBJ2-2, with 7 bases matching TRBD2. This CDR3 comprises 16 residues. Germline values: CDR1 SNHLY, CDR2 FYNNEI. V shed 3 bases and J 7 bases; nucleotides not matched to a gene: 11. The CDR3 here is CASSDGAGDWGGELFF. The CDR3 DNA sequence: TGTGCCAGCAGTGATGGGGCGGGAGACTGGGGCGGGGAGCTGTTTTTT.

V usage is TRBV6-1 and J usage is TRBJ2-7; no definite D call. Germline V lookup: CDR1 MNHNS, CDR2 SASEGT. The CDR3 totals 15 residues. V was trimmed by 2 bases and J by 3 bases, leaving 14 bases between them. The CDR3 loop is CASSEMALTIYEQYF. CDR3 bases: TGTGCCAGCAGTGAAATGGCCCTTACGATCTACGAGCAGTACTTC.

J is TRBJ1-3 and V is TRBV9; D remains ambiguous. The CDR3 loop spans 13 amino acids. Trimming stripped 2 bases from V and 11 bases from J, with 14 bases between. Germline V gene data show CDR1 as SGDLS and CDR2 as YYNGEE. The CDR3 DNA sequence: TGTGCCAGCAGCGTTTGGTTCGGGGAGTCCATATATTTT. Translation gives CASSVWFGESIYF.

CDR3 residues: CAWSPQRTKFSGNTIYF. CDR3 bases: TGTGCCTGGAGTCCCCAAAGGACTAAATTCTCTGGAAACACCATATATTTT. This rearrangement joins TRBV30 to TRBJ1-3; D unresolved. The ends were cut back, 2 bases at V and 0 bases at J, with 17 bases in the middle. The CDR3 covers 17 residues. CDR1 is GTSNPN, CDR2 SVGIG, per germline (reference sequence).

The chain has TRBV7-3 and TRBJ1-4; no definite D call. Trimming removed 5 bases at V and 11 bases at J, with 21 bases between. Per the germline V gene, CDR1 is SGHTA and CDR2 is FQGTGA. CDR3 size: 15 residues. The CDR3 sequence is CASSIIPDSLGKLFF. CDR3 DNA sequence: TGTGCCAGCAGCATTATACCCGACTCCCTTGGGAAACTGTTTTTT.

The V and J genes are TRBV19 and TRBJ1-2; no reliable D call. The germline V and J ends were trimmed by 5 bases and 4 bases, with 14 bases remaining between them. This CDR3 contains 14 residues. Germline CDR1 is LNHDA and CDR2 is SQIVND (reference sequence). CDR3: CASSLSGPIYGYTF. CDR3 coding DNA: TGTGCCAGTAGTTTATCTGGGCCGATCTATGGCTACACCTTC.

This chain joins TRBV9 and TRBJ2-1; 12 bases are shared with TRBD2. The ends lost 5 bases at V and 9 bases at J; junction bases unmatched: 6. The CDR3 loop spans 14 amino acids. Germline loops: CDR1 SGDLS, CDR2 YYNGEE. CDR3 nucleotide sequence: TGTGCCAGCAGTCTAGCGGGAGGGACCACTGAGCAGTTCTTC. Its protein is CASSLAGGTTEQFF.

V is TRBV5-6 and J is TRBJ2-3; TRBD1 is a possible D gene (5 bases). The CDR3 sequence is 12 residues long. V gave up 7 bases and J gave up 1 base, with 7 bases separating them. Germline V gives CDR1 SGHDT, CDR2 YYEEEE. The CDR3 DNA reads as TGTGCCAGCTTGGGGCGCACAGATACGCAGTATTTT. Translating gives CASLGRTDTQYF.

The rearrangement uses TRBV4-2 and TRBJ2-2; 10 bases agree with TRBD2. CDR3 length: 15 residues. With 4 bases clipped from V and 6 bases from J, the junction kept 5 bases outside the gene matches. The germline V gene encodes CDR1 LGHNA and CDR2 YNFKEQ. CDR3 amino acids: CASSRGLASSGELFF. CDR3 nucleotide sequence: TGTGCCAGCAGCCGGGGACTAGCGTCGTCCGGGGAGCTGTTTTTT.

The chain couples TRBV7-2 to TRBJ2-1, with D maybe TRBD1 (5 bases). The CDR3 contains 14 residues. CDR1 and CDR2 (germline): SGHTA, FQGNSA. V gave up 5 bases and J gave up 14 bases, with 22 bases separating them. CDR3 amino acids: CASSQGYFTKGEFF. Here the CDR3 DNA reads TGTGCCAGCAGCCAAGGGTACTTTACAAAAGGGGAGTTCTTC.

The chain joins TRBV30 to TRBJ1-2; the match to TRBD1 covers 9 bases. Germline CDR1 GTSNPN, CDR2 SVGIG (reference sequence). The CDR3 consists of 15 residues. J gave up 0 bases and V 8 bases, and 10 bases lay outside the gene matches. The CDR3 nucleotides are TGTGCCGGGGGAGGACAGGGGTTAGCTAACTATGGCTACACCTTC. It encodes CAGGGQGLANYGYTF.

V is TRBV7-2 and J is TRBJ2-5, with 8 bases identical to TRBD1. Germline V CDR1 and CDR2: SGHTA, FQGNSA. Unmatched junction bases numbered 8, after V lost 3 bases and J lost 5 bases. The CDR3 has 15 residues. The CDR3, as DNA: TGTGCCAGCAGCTTCATTACAGGGGGATGGGAGACCCAGTACTTC. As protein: CASSFITGGWETQYF.

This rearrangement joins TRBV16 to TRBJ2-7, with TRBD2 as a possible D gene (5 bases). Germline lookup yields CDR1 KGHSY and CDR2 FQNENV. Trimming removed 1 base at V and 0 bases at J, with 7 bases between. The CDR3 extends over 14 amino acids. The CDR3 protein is CASSQYGSSYEQYF. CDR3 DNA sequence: TGTGCCAGCAGCCAATATGGGAGCTCCTACGAGCAGTACTTC.

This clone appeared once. The DNA of the CDR3 is TGTGCCAGCAGAAAACTAGCGGGCTCCTACACAGATACGCAGTATTTT. Amino acid sequence: CASRKLAGSYTDTQYF. This chain uses TRBV2 with TRBJ2-3, with 9 bases lining up with TRBD2. After removal of 6 bases from V and 2 bases from J, the junction contained 9 bases not matched to a gene. Germline V gene data show CDR1 as SNHLY and CDR2 as FYNNEI. There are 16 residues in the CDR3.

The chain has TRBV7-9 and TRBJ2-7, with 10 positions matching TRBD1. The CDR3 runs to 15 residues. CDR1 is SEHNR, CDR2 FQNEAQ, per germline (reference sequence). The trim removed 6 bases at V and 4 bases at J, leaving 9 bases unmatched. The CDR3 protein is CASRDGTGVVYEQYF. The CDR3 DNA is TGTGCCAGCAGGGATGGGACAGGGGTGGTTTACGAGCAGTACTTC.

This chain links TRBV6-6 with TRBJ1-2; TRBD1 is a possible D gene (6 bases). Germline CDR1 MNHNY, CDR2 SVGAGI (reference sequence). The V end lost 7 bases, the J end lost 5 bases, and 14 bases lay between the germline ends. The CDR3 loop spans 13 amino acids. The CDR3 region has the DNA TGTGCCAGCACCGGCGGGGGGGCATATGGCTACACCTTC. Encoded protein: CASTGGGAYGYTF.

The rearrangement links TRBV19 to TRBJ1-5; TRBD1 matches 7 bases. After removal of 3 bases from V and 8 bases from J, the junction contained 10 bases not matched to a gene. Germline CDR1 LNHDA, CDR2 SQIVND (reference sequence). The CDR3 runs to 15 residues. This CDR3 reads CASSIPTEGAKPQHF. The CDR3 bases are TGTGCCAGTAGTATCCCAACGGAGGGGGCGAAGCCCCAGCATTTT.

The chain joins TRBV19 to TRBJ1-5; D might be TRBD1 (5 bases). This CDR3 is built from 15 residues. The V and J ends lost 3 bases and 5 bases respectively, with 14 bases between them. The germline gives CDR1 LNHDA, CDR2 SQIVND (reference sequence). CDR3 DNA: TGTGCCAGTAGTATTATAAGGGGTAATGATCAGCCCCAGCATTTT. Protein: CASSIIRGNDQPQHF. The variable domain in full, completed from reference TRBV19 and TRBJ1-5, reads DGGITQSPKYLFRKEGQNVTLSCEQNLNHDAMYWYRQDPGQGLRLIYYSQIVNDFQKGDIAEGYSVSREKKESFPLTVTSAQKNPTAFYLCASSIIRGNDQPQHFGDGTRLSIL.

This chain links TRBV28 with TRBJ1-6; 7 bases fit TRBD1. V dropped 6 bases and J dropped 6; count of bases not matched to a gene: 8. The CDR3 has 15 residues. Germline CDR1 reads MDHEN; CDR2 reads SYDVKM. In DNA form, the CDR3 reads TGTGCCAGCAGCCGTTGGGGACAGTCTAATTCACCCCTCCACTTT. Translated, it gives CASSRWGQSNSPLHF.

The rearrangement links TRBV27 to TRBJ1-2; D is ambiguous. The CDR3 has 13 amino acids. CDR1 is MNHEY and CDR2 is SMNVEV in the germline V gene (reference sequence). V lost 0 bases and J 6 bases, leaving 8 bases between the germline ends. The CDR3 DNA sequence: TGTGCCAGCAGTTTATCCGGGATAGATGGCTACACCTTC. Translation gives CASSLSGIDGYTF.

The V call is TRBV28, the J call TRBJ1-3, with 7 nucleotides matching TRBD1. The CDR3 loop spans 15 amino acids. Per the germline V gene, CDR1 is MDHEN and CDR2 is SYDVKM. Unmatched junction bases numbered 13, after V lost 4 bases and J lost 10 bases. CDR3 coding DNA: TGTGCCAGCAGTTCTCCCGGGACAGTGAAATTTACCATATATTTT. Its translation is CASSSPGTVKFTIYF.

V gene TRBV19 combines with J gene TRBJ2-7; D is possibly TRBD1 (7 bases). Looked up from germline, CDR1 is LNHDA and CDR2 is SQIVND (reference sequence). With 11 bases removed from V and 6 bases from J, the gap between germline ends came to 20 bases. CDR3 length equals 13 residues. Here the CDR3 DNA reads TGTGCCTCCGGGGGCAGGGGGGCTCCCGAGCAGTACTTC. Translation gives CASGGRGAPEQYF. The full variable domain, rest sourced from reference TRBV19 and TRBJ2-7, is DGGITQSPKYLFRKEGQNVTLSCEQNLNHDAMYWYRQDPGQGLRLIYYSQIVNDFQKGDIAEGYSVSREKKESFPLTVTSAQKNPTAFYLCASGGRGAPEQYFGPGTRLTVT.

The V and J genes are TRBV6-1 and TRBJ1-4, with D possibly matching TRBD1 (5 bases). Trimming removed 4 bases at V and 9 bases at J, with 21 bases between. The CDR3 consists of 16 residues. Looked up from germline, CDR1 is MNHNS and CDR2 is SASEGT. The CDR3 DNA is TGTGCCAGCAGTGCCCTGACAGAGAGCCTCAATCAAAAACTGTTTTTT. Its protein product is CASSALTESLNQKLFF.